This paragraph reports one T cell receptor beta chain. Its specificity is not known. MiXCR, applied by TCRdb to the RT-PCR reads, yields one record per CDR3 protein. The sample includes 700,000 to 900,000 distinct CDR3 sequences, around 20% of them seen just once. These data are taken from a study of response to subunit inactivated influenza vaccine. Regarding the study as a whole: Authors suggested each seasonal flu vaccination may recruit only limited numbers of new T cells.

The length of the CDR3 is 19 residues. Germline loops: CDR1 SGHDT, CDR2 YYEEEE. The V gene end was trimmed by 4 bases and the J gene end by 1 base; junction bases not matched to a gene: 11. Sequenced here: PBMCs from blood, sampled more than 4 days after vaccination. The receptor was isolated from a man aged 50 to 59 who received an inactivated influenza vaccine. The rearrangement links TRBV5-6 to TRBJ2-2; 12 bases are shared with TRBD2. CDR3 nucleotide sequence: TGTGCCAGCAGCCCGGTGCAGACTAGCGGGGGCGAGAACACCGGGGAGCTGTTTTTT. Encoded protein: CASSPVQTSGGENTGELFF. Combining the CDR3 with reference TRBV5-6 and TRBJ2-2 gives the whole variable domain DAGVTQSPTHLIKTRGQQVTLRCSPKSGHDTVSWYQQALGQGPQFIFQYYEEEERQRGNFPDRFSGHQFPNYSSELNVNALLLGDSALYLCASSPVQTSGGENTGELFFGEGSRLTVL.